This T cell receptor (beta chain) was obtained from a study of identical twins. Germline CDR1 SGHAT, CDR2 FQNNGV. The CDR3 is made up of 13 amino acids. J lost 4 bases, V lost 5 bases, and 5 bases had no gene match. TCRdb processed the 5' RACE reads anew with MiXCR; each CDR3 protein has one entry. The sample records under 250,000 distinct CDR3 sequences, roughly 13% being singletons. These data also formed part of another study, on yellow fever vaccine responses in identical twins.

The rearrangement joins TRBV11-2 to TRBJ2-7; 7 bases agree with TRBD1. Sequencing was done on a sample of memory (CD45RO+) T cells sorted from blood. The clonotype originates from a young woman in good health. As DNA, the CDR3 is TGTGCCAGCAGCAGAGGGACAGTTTACGAGCAGTACTTC. It translates to CASSRGTVYEQYF.